The entry below gives a single T cell receptor (beta chain) sequence along with its context. The target of this receptor is not known. Within one base of it there is no much larger clone, and no base qualities were kept. CDR1 and CDR2, looked up from the germline V gene, are MNHNS and SASEGT. From the cysteine up to the phenylalanine, the CDR3 has a length of 13 residues. Left in the record is the CDR3 DNA by itself, 39 bases read in frame from the first base. V is cut back by 5 bases and J by 1 base, with 1 base in the junction unmatched. These data come from a study of shared clonotypes between healthy human individuals (TCRdb year 2020). Background for the entire study: The cohort included three men and a couple of women between 18 and 49 years of age. Per donor, three plates each were used for CD4 naive and CD4 memory, two for CD8 naive, and one for CD8 memory. To estimate repertoire size and how much clonotype sharing occurs between individuals, the study deeply sequenced the blood TCR repertoires of roughly 5 healthy adults. To increase sequencing depth and limit assay-specific biases, different laboratories used diverse techniques to prepare libraries and sequence TCR repertoires. Leukapheresis yielded between about 0.94 and 10 billion PBMCs per donor. Paper-wide results and their limitations: Compared with non-shared clonotypes, the clonotypes found in all four sorted-subset donors had higher generation probabilities. Pairwise subsampling indicated that sequencing depth was expected to affect the degree of clonotype sharing among donors. Because the study included a small number of donors, the genetic and exposure-history diversity represented was limited. Incomplete sequencing was indicated by rarefaction of sorted-subset datasets, despite the large sequencing depth. About 4.5% of naive CD4, 3.5% of naive CD8, approximately 2.2% of memory CD4, and approximately 0.39% of memory CD8 clonotypes were shared across several donors. Sampling was restricted to blood, and TCR repertoires in tissues likely differ from the TCR repertoires found in blood. Naive subsets generally had larger estimated clonotype richness than memory subsets.

Using the deep immunoSEQ assay, TCR CDR3 regions were amplified from genomic DNA by multiplex PCR. Extracted genomic DNA from each cell subset was spread evenly across all wells of several immunoSEQ 96-well plates, with each plate serving as a replicate. For sorted subsets, approximately 0.2 ug of genomic DNA, equivalent to around 30,000 T cell genomes, went into each replicate PCR. Purified libraries were quantified with a Qubit 3.0 fluorometer, sized on a Bioanalyzer 2100, and re-quantified with the KAPA Library Quantification kit. Every immunoSEQ 96-well plate was sequenced on a dedicated single-read 150-cycle Illumina NextSeq 550 flow cell. The paper's processing steps were these. Because the immunoSEQ output held only junctional sequences and lacked quality scores, the filtering could not match the filtering applied to full-length reads. Sequences were annotated with PyIR, a Python wrapper for IgBLAST v1.9, using IMGT germline references to assign V/J genes and CDR3. Reads were removed for weak V/J assignments (E-value above 1e-6), missing CDR3, stop codons, out-of-frame junctions, or ambiguous translated residues. V3J clonotypes were defined as sequences sharing the same inferred V gene, J gene, and CDR3 amino acid sequence. Percentage overlap between repertoires was calculated by dividing the number of shared unique clonotypes by the size of the smaller repertoire. Richness of each repertoire was evaluated using RTK rarefaction, the Chao1 estimator, and Recon v2.1 estimates of unobserved clonotypes. OLGA was used to compute generation probabilities for all TCRbeta clonotypes that the gDNA method yielded from a handful of donors. TCRdb mirrors the immuneACCESS table, restricted to in-frame sequences. Some clones are absent from its copies; in checked studies, under half trace to an unresolved V gene, and the reason for the others is unknown. V and J calls and clone size follow that table, whereas D and trimming were derived from the DNA. This sample has approximately 1.5 million clones in its table, and 98% of those were observed once. The ten largest clonotypes hold roughly 0.35% of the sample.

Healthy HIV-negative adults with no recently reported acute infections or vaccinations were included as donors. Every donor was a Caucasian adult living in Nashville, Tennessee, USA. CD4+ T cells were enriched by magnetic negative selection, after which naive cells were positively selected on CD45RA and the negative fraction was taken as the memory subset. Blood was collected by leukapheresis, and PBMCs were isolated by Ficoll-Histopaque density gradient centrifugation and then cryopreserved in liquid nitrogen vapor phase. Analytical flow cytometry was used to check the purity and quantity of each magnetically sorted T cell population. From each sorted fraction, genomic DNA was isolated and quantified by UV absorbance on a Nanodrop 2000c.

The chain links TRBV6-1 with TRBJ2-5; 7 bases in the junction line up with TRBD1. The clonotype originates from a man aged 25 to 45 in good health. The sample was naive CD4+ T cells sorted from blood. In light of the paper, this sample's cell subset or site label describes: CD45RA+ positively selected. The nucleotide sequence reads as follows: TGTGCCAGCAGTCAGGGGGTCCAAGAGACCCAGTACTTC. The translation is CASSQGVQETQYF.